This TCR beta chain was sequenced in a study of PD-1 blockade in classical Hodgkin lymphoma. Turning to the study itself: Nivolumab dosed at 3 mg/kg went to patients intravenously every 2 weeks.

A word on this clone: The antigen remains unidentified.

All patients experienced relapse after autologous stem cell transplantation, and brentuximab vedotin exposure was variable. Overall study results and limits: Those patients who began receiving nivolumab less than 1 year after ASCT had lower diversity, and they were excluded. CD4+ TCR diversity climbed significantly by C4D1, unlike CD8+ TCR diversity.

Per germline, CDR1 SNHLY and CDR2 FYNNEI. The V and J ends lost 6 bases and 8 bases respectively, with 16 bases between them. The CDR3 consists of 14 residues. Produced via immunoSEQ multiplex PCR; TCRdb's table is partial and in-frame only. The profile covers approximately 89,000 clones, with 65% to 85% appearing a single time and 10% to 15% taken by the ten largest. The source was peripheral blood mononuclear cells (PBMCs), collected at baseline. The source is a human donor with classical Hodgkin lymphoma. The chain uses TRBV2 and TRBJ1-4; D is possibly TRBD1 (6 bases). The DNA for the CDR3 is TGTGCCAGCAGCCCGGGGGGCGTCTGGGAAAAACTGTTTTTT. Translation gives CASSPGGVWEKLFF.